This T cell receptor beta chain was sequenced for a study of blood T cell repertoires in COVID-19. As for the study in general: Sites in the United States, Italy and Spain provided acute and convalescent COVID-19 samples. PBMCs, B-cell-depleted T cells, or T cells provided the cDNA or gDNA that made up the material.

V was clipped by 4 bases and J by 2 bases; unmatched bases: 5. This CDR3 is built from 14 residues. CDR1 is SGHRS, CDR2 YFSETQ, per germline. In the authors' methods: The authors estimated nucleated cell counts from reference gene primer amplification. The protocol was immunoSEQ multiplex PCR, while the TCRdb copy is restricted to in-frame clones and leaves out a portion. The D gene and trimming were derived from the DNA, and the V and J assignments and clone size from that table. In the table there are just over 95,000 clones, 75% to 95% of which are singletons. The gene calls are TRBV5-1 and TRBJ1-2; TRBD1 aligns across 7 bases. This sequence originates from a man between 60 and 75 years old with acute or convalescent COVID-19. Sequencing was carried out using peripheral blood. The CDR3 sequence is CASSEEQGNYGYTF. For the CDR3, the DNA is TGCGCCAGCAGCGAGGAACAGGGGAACTATGGCTACACCTTC.